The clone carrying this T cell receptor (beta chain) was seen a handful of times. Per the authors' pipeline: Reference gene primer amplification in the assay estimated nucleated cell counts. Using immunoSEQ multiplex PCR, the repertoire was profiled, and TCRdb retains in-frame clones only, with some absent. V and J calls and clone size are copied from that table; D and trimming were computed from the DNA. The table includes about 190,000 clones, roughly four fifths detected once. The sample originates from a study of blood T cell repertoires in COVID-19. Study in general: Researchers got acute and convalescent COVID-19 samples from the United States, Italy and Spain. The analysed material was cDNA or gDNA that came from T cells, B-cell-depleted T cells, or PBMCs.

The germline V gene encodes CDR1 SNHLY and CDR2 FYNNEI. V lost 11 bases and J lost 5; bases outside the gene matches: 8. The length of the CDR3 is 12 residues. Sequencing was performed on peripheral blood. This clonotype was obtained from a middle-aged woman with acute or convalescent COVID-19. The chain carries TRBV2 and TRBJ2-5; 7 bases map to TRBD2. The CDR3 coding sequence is TGTGCCTGGAGGGACGGGAGGGAGACCCAGTACTTC. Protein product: CAWRDGRETQYF.